Below are 3 T cell receptor beta chains sequenced from a single sample in a study of CD8+ T cells in alopecia areata. RNA was extracted and reverse transcribed into cDNA as the sequencing template. Assay used: immunoSEQ multiplex PCR; TCRdb lists only in-frame clones, some missing. The data hold 130,000 to 150,000 clones, with 47% observed a single time. Sample: CD4+ T cells sorted from blood. These receptors came from a human donor with alopecia areata.

The chain is built from TRBV28 and TRBJ1-5; D not certain. The V end was cut by 8 bases, the J end by 0 bases, with 2 bases between. The CDR3 spans 11 residues. CDR1 is MDHEN, CDR2 SYDVKM, per germline. CDR3 loop: CASHSNQPQHF. DNA of the CDR3: TGTGCCAGCCATAGCAATCAGCCCCAGCATTTT.

This chain joins TRBV5-1 and TRBJ2-7; D not certain. CDR1 and CDR2 from the germline V gene are SGHRS and YFSETQ. V was pared by 3 bases and J by 4 bases, with 11 bases between. The CDR3 spans 13 residues. The CDR3 sequence: CASSWAGRYEQYF. DNA for the CDR3: TGCGCCAGCAGCTGGGCAGGTCGGTACGAGCAGTACTTC.

V and J are TRBV5-1 and TRBJ1-1; perhaps TRBD1 as D (5 bases). The germline gives CDR1 SGHRS, CDR2 YFSETQ. The CDR3 loop spans 12 amino acids. V lost 2 bases and J 8 bases, leaving 10 bases between the germline ends. Here the CDR3 reads CASSFRGHEAFF. The CDR3 DNA follows: TGCGCCAGCAGCTTTAGGGGCCACGAAGCTTTCTTT.